A single sample gave rise to the 8 T cell receptor beta chains below, sequenced in a study of T cell responses to AZD1222 COVID-19 vaccine. Using immunoSEQ multiplex PCR, the repertoire was profiled, and TCRdb retains in-frame clones only, with some absent. The table records 85,000 to 90,000 clones, about 86% of them present only once. The source material was peripheral blood, sampled on day 0 of MenACWY control vaccination. These receptors were obtained from an adult in good health.

The chain carries TRBV7-6 and TRBJ2-1, with TRBD2 identical over 13 bases. This CDR3 spans 16 amino acids. The germline CDR1 and CDR2 sequences are SGHVS and FNYEAQ. V dropped 1 base and J dropped 7; count of bases not matched to a gene: 4. The CDR3 reads CASSLEETSGGNEQFF. The CDR3 bases are TGTGCCAGCAGCTTAGAAGAGACTAGCGGGGGGAATGAGCAGTTCTTC. The full variable domain, completed using reference TRBV7-6 and TRBJ2-1, is GAGVSQSPRYKVTKRGQDVALRCDPISGHVSLYWYRQALGQGPEFLTYFNYEAQQDKSGLPNDRFSAERPEGSISTLTIQRTEQRDSAMYRCASSLEETSGGNEQFFGPGTRLTVL.

The chain has TRBV2 and TRBJ2-3; tentatively, D is TRBD1 (6 bases). CDR1 is SNHLY and CDR2 is FYNNEI in the germline V gene. The CDR3 totals 15 residues. V was pared by 6 bases and J by 1 base, with 14 bases between. The CDR3 spells CASRQTGIGTDTQYF. The CDR3 region has the DNA TGTGCCAGCAGACAAACAGGGATCGGCACAGATACGCAGTATTTT.

The chain carries TRBV5-1 and TRBJ1-6; TRBD1 matches 8 bases. V lost 5 bases, J lost 10 bases, and 11 bases stayed unmatched. The germline V gene has CDR1 SGHRS and CDR2 YFSETQ. This CDR3 has 15 residues. For the CDR3, the DNA is TGCGCCAGCAGGTCGTTGACAGGGGACGGATCACCCCTCCACTTT. Translated, it gives CASRSLTGDGSPLHF. Full variable domain (outside the CDR3, taken from reference TRBV5-1 and TRBJ1-6): KAGVTQTPRYLIKTRGQQVTLSCSPISGHRSVSWYQQTPGQGLQFLFEYFSETQRNKGNFPGRFSGRQFSNSRSEMNVSTLELGDSALYLCASRSLTGDGSPLHFGNGTRLTVT.

This sequence joins TRBV4-2 and TRBJ1-4; D is unclear. Germline CDR1 and CDR2: LGHNA and YNFKEQ. V was shortened by 0 bases and J by 5 bases, with 13 bases between the two germline ends. The CDR3 covers 16 residues. The CDR3 here is CASSQDSPAQNEKLFF. For the CDR3, the DNA is TGTGCCAGCAGCCAAGACAGTCCGGCCCAAAATGAAAAACTGTTTTTT.

The V and J genes are TRBV2 and TRBJ1-3; 8 nucleotides match TRBD1. Germline V CDR1 and CDR2: SNHLY, FYNNEI. The CDR3 contains 17 residues. J was trimmed by 0 bases and V by 6 bases; bases with no gene match: 10. CDR3 sequence: CASRRQGRNLSGNTIYF. For the CDR3, the DNA is TGTGCCAGCAGACGACAGGGGCGGAACCTCTCTGGAAACACCATATATTTT.

The rearrangement uses TRBV5-1 and TRBJ2-7; D remains unclear. Germline V lookup: CDR1 SGHRS, CDR2 YFSETQ. The CDR3 is 15 amino acids. Trimming removed 0 bases at V and 7 bases at J, with 17 bases between. For the CDR3, the DNA is TGCGCCAGCAGCTTGGCGGTTGACCTCTTTGGGGAGCAGTACTTC. Protein: CASSLAVDLFGEQYF.

V gene TRBV2 combines with J gene TRBJ1-1; 8 nucleotides agree with TRBD1. This CDR3 contains 14 residues. The germline V gene has CDR1 SNHLY and CDR2 FYNNEI. Unmatched junction bases numbered 8, after V lost 7 bases and J lost 4 bases. The CDR3 here is CASNPDRVSTEAFF. CDR3 sequence (DNA): TGTGCCAGCAACCCGGACAGGGTGAGCACTGAAGCTTTCTTT.

This chain connects TRBV2 to TRBJ1-5; no firm D call. The V and J ends lost 5 bases and 4 bases respectively, with 12 bases between them. Germline V gene lookup returns CDR1 SNHLY and CDR2 FYNNEI. The CDR3 has 14 amino acids. The CDR3 reads CASSPGGRNQPQHF. In DNA, the CDR3 is TGTGCCAGCAGTCCAGGTGGGAGGAATCAGCCCCAGCATTTT.